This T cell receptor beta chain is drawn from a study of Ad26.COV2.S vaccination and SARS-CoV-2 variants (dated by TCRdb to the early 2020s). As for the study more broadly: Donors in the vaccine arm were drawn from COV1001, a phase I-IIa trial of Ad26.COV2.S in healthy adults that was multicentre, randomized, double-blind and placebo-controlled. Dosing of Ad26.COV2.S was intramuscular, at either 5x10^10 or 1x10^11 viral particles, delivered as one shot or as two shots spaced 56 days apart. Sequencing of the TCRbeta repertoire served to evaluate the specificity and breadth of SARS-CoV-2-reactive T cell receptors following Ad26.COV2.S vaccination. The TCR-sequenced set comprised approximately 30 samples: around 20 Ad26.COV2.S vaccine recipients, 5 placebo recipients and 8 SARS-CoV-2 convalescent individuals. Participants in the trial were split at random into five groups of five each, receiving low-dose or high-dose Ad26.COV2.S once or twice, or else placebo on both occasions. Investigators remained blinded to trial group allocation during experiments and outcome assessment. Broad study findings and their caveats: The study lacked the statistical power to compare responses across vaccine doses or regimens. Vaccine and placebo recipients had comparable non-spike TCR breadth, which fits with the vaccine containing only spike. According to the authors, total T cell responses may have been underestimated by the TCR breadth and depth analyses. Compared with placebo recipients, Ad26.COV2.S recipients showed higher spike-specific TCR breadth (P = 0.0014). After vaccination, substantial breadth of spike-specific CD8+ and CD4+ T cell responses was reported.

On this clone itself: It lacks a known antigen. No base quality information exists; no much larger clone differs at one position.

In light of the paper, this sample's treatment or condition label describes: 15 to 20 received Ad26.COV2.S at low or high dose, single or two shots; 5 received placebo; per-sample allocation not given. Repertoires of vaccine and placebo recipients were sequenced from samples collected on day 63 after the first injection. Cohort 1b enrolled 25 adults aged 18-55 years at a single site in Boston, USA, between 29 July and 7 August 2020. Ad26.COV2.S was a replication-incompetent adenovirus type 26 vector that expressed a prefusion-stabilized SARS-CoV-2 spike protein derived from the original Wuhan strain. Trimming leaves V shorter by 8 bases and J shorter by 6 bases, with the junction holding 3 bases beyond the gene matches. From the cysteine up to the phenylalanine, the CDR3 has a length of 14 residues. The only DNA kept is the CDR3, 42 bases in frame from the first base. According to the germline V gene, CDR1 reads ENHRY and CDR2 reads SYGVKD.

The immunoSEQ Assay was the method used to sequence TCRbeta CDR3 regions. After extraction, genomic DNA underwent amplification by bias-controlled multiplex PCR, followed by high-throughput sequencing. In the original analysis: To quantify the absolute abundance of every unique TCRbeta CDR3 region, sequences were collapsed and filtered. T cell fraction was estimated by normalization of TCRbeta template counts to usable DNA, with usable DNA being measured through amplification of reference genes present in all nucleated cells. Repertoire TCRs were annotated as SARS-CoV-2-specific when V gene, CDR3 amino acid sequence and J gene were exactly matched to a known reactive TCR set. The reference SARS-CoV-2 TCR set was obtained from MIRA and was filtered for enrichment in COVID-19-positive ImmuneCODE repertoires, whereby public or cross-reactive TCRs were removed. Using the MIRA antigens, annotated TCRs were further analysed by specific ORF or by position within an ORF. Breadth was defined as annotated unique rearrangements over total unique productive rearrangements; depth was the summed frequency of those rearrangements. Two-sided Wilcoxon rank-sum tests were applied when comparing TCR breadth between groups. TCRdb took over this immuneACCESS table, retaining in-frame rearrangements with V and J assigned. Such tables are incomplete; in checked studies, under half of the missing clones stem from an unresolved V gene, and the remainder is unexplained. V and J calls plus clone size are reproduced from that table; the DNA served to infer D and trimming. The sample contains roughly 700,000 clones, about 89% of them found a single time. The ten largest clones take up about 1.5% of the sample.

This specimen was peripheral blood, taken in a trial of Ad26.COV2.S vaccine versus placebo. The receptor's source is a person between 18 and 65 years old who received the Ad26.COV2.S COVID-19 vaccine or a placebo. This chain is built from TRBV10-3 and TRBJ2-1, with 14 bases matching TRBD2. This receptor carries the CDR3 CAIGTSGSGNEQFF. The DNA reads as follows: TGTGCCATCGGGACTAGCGGGAGTGGCAATGAGCAGTTCTTC.